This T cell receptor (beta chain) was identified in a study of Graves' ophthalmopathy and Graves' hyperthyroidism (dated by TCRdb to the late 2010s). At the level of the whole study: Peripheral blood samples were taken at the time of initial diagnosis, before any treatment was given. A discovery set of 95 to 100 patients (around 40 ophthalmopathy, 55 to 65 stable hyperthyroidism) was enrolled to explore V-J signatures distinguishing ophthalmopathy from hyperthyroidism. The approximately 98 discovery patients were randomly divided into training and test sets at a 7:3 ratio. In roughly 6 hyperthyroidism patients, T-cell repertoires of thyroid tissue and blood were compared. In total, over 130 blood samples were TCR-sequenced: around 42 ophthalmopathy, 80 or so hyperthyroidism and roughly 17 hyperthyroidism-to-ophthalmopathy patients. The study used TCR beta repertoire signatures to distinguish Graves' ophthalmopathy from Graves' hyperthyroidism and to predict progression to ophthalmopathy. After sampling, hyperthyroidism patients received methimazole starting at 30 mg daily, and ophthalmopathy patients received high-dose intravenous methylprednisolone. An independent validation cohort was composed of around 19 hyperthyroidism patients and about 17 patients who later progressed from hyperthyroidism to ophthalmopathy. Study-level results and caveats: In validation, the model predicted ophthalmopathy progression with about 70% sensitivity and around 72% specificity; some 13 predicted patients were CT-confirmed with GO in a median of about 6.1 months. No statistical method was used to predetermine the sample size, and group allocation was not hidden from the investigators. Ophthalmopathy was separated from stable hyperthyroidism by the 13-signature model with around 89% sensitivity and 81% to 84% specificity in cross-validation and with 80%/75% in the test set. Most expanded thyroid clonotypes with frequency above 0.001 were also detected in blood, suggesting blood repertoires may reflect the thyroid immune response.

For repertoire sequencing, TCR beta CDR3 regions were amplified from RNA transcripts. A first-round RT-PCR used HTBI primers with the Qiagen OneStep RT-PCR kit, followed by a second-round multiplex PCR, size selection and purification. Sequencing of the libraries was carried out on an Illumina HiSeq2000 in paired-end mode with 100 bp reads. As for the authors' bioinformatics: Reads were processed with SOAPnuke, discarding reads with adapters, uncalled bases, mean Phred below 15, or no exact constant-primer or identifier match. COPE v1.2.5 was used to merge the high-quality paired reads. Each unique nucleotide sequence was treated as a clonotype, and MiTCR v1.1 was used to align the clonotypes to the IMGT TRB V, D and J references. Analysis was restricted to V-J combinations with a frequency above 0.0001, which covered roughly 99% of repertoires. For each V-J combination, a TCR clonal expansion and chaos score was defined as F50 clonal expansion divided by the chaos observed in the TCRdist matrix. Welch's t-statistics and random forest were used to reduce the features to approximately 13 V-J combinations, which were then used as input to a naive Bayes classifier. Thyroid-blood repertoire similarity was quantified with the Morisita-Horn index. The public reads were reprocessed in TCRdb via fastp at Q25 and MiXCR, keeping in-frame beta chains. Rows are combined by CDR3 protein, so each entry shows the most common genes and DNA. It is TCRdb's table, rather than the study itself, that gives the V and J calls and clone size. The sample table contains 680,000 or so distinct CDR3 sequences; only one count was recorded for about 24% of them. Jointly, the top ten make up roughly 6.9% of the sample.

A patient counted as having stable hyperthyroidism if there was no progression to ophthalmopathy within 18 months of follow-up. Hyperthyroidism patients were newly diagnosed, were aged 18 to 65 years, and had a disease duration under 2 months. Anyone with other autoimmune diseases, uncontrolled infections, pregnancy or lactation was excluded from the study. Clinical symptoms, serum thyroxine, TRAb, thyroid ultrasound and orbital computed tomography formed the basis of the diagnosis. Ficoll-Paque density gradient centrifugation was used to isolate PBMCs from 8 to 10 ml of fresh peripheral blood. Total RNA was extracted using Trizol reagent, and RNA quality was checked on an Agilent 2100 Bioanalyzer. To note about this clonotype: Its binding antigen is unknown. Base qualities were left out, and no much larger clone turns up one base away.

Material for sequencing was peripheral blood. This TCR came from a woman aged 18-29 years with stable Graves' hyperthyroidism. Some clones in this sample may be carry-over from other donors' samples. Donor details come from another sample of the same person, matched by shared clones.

The bases read TGTGCCAGCAGCCTATCCGGGACACAAGACACTGAAGCTTTCTTT. Its protein is CASSLSGTQDTEAFF. The rearrangement combines TRBV3-1 with TRBJ1-1; the D segment could be TRBD1, given 6 matching bases. The CDR3 has 15 amino acids, counting the end cysteine and phenylalanine. Only the CDR3 part of the read is kept: 45 bases, read in frame from the first base. A distance of 15 bases separates the germline ends of V and J, which lose 4 bases and 3 bases respectively. The germline V gene (reference sequence) yields LGHDT for CDR1 and YNNKEL for CDR2.